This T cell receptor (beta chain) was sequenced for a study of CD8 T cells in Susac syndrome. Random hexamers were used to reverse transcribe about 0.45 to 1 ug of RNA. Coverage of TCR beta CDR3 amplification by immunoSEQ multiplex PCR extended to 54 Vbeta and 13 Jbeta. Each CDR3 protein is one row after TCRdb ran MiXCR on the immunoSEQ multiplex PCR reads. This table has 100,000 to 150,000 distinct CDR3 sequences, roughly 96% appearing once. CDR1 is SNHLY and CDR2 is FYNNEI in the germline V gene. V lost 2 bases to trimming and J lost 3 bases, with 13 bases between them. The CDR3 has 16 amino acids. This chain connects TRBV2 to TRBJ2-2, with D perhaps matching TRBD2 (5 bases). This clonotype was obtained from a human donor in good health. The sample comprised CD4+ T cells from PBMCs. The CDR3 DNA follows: TGTGCCAGCAGTGAAAGGCTAGCTGGGGACACCGGGGAGCTGTTTTTT. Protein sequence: CASSERLAGDTGELFF.